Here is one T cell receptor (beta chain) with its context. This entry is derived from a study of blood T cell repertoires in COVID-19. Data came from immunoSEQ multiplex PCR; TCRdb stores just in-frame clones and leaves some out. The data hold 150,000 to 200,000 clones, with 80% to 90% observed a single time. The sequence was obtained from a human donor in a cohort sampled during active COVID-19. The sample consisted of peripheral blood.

In nucleotides, the CDR3 is TGCGCCAGCAGCGCGCACAGGGGCGGCGCAACTAATGAAAAACTGTTTTTT. It translates to CASSAHRGGATNEKLFF. This chain uses TRBV4-3 with TRBJ1-4; 7 bases agree with TRBD1. Germline V gives CDR1 LGHNA, CDR2 YSLEER. The CDR3 loop spans 17 amino acids. Trimming removed 5 bases from V and 0 bases from J; junction bases left unmatched: 9.